The 13 T cell receptor beta chains in this list originate from one sample, sequenced in a study of beta chain features in type 1 diabetes. The whole isolated RNA underwent reverse transcription, so sequencing captured expressed TCRB transcripts. Sequenced by immunoSEQ multiplex PCR; TCRdb stores in-frame clones only, minus some. The sample yields over 500,000 clones, around a sixth seen once. Sequencing was carried out using naive CD4+ T cells from blood. The origin of the receptors is a man younger than 35 in good health.

A remark on this clone: This sample includes further DNA sequences coding for the same CDR3. CDR3 DNA: TGTGCCAGCAGTTTAGGTCGGGGCTACACCTTC. Residues: CASSLGRGYTF. The V gene is TRBV28, the J gene TRBJ1-2; D call uncertain. The germline gives CDR1 MDHEN, CDR2 SYDVKM. The CDR3 covers 11 residues. Trimming pared 2 bases from V and 8 bases from J, leaving 6 bases between.

This clone appeared a few times. The chain combines TRBV30 with TRBJ1-3; D gene ambiguous. V lost 3 bases, J lost 3 bases, and 6 bases lay in between. From germline, CDR1 is GTSNPN and CDR2 SVGIG (reference sequence). The CDR3 spans 12 residues. The CDR3 coding sequence is TGTGCCTGGAGCGCCGTTGGAAACACCATATATTTT. This sequence encodes CAWSAVGNTIYF.

This clone was observed a handful of times. This chain joins TRBV6-6 and TRBJ2-7, with D maybe TRBD1 (6 bases). Trimming shortened V by 3 bases and J by 1 base, and 13 bases separated the two germline ends. CDR1 and CDR2 (germline): MNHNY, SVGAGI (reference sequence). The CDR3 is 15 residues long. CDR3 loop: CASSYRQGLSYEQYF. The CDR3 nucleotides are TGTGCCAGCAGTTATAGGCAGGGGCTATCCTACGAGCAGTACTTC.

This clone has a handful of counts. The chain combines TRBV7-9 with TRBJ2-3, with TRBD2 as a possible D gene (5 bases). CDR3 length equals 16 residues. CDR1 SEHNR and CDR2 FQNEAQ come from the germline V gene (reference sequence). V was shortened by 0 bases and J by 0 bases, with 10 bases between the two germline ends. The DNA for the CDR3 is TGTGCCAGCAGCTTAGCCCAGCGGACTAGCACAGATACGCAGTATTTT. Protein product: CASSLAQRTSTDTQYF.

The CDR3 nucleotides are TGTGCCAGCTCAACTAGCGGGAGCTCCTACAATGAGCAGTTCTTC. Its translation: CASSTSGSSYNEQFF. The rearrangement uses TRBV4-2 and TRBJ2-1, with 11 bases matching TRBD2. The CDR3 runs 15 residues. Looked up from germline, CDR1 is LGHNA and CDR2 is YNFKEQ. The V segment lost 8 bases and the J segment 0 bases; nucleotides outside the gene matches: 3.

The chain links TRBV18 to TRBJ2-5; 7 nucleotides agree with TRBD1. CDR1 is KGHSH and CDR2 is LQKENI in the germline V gene. The CDR3 has 17 amino acids. J was trimmed by 3 bases and V by 3 bases; bases with no gene match: 13. The CDR3 DNA follows: TGTGCCAGCTCACCGACTAAAAAGACAGGGTCTGAAGAGACCCAGTACTTC. Amino acids: CASSPTKKTGSEETQYF.

J is TRBJ2-5 and V is TRBV27; D is undetermined. This CDR3 region has 14 residues. Trimming left V 4 bases short and J 7 bases short, with 16 bases between. CDR1 is MNHEY, CDR2 SMNVEV, per germline (reference sequence). The CDR3 sequence: CASSSSISPWTQYF. CDR3 in DNA: TGTGCCAGCAGTTCCTCTATCTCCCCATGGACCCAGTACTTC.

The chain uses TRBV28 and TRBJ1-1; the D is unclear. V was cut by 3 bases and J by 4 bases, with 15 bases left in between. The germline V gene has CDR1 MDHEN and CDR2 SYDVKM. This CDR3 contains 15 residues. CDR3 region: CASSFVGWRSTEAFF. The CDR3 nucleotides are TGTGCCAGCAGTTTCGTAGGGTGGAGGAGCACTGAAGCTTTCTTT.

In this sample, this clone turned up a few times. The chain joins TRBV4-3 to TRBJ2-1, with D perhaps TRBD2 (5 bases). The CDR3 runs to 11 residues. CDR1 is LGHNA, CDR2 YSLEER, per germline. V was shortened by 4 bases and J by 10 bases, with 8 bases between the two germline ends. The CDR3 reads CASSRRGEQFF. The CDR3 nucleotides are TGCGCCAGCAGCCGGAGAGGGGAGCAGTTCTTC.

The chain couples TRBV6-4 to TRBJ2-1; 12 bases are a match to TRBD1. Germline V CDR1 and CDR2: MRHNA, SNTAGT. V lost 5 bases, J lost 12 bases, and 11 bases stayed unmatched. The CDR3 is 15 amino acids. The CDR3 region has the DNA TGTGCCAGCAGTACGACCGGGACAGGGGGCTTAGGGCAGTTCTTC. This encodes CASSTTGTGGLGQFF.

In its sample, this clone was seen a few times. The V gene is TRBV28, the J gene TRBJ1-5; D is possibly TRBD1 (5 bases). The CDR3 covers 13 residues. Germline CDR1 reads MDHEN; CDR2 reads SYDVKM. The ends were cut back, 10 bases at V and 6 bases at J, with 16 bases in the middle. CDR3 sequence (DNA): TGTGCCACTGATTACAGGTCCAGTCAGCCCCAGCATTTT. Translated: CATDYRSSQPQHF.

The V gene is TRBV30, the J gene TRBJ2-1; TRBD2 agrees at 7 bases. Germline CDR1 reads GTSNPN; CDR2 reads SVGIG (reference sequence). CDR3 length equals 18 residues. The V segment lost 4 bases and the J segment 4 bases; nucleotides outside the gene matches: 19. The CDR3 protein is CAWTQPVGTASGYNEQFF. As DNA, the CDR3 is TGTGCCTGGACCCAACCGGTGGGAACAGCTAGCGGTTACAATGAGCAGTTCTTC. Filled out from reference TRBV30 and TRBJ2-1, the complete variable domain reads SQTIHQWPATLVQPVGSPLSLECTVEGTSNPNLYWYRQAAGRGLQLLFYSVGIGQISSEVPQNLSASRPQDRQFILSSKKLLLSDSGFYLCAWTQPVGTASGYNEQFFGPGTRLTVL.

DNA for the CDR3: TGTGCCAGCAGTGAAGTAGGAGGCAATCAGCCCCAGCATTTT. It is translated as CASSEVGGNQPQHF. The rearrangement joins TRBV6-1 to TRBJ1-5; no firm D call. V dropped 1 base and J dropped 2 bases, with 6 bases sitting between them. The CDR3 loop spans 14 amino acids. Per the germline V gene, CDR1 is MNHNS and CDR2 is SASEGT.